The entry that follows covers one T cell receptor beta chain sequence. Its target is not known. The data were taken from a study of shared clonotypes between healthy human individuals. For the study at large: The donors, two women and a few men, were aged 18 to 49.

Genomic DNA per cell subset filled all wells of several immunoSEQ plates. Sequencing was performed with immunoSEQ multiplex PCR; in TCRdb, only in-frame clones are kept and a portion is missing. The sample includes around 1,900,000 clones, around 93% of them seen just once. Naive CD8 cells comprised CD45RO-negative, CCR7-positively selected cells, excluding terminally differentiated effector memory CD45RA+ cells. Overall study results and limits: Generation probabilities of non-shared clonotypes were lower (relative to those shared by all four donors). For naive CD4 cells, around 5.1% of clonotypes were shared across a handful of donors.

Germline V lookup: CDR1 MNHNS, CDR2 SASEGT. V gave up 2 bases and J gave up 0 bases; unmatched junction bases: 9. The CDR3 extends over 19 amino acids. This rearrangement joins TRBV6-1 to TRBJ2-1; 11 bases are a match to TRBD2. Sequenced material: naive CD8+ T cells from PBMCs. This TCR was recovered from a man between 18 and 29 years old in good health. Some clones in this sample may be carry-over from other donors' samples. This CDR3 is CASSEFGGLAESSYNEQFF. CDR3 in DNA: TGTGCCAGCAGTGAATTTGGGGGACTAGCGGAAAGCTCCTACAATGAGCAGTTCTTC.